This T cell receptor beta chain derives from a study of T-cell memory formation after mild COVID-19. Concerning this clonotype itself: The antigen is undetermined.

The length of the CDR3 is 15 residues. Trimming at V came to 0 bases and at J to 5 bases, leaving 5 bases not matched to a gene. The V gene's germline CDR1 is SGHVS and CDR2 FQNEAQ. General study findings and limits: Pre-infection memory harbored some responding clones, suggesting cross-reactive memory joined.

After 5'RACE with constant-segment primers, TCR alpha and TCR beta cDNA libraries carrying sample barcodes and UMIs were obtained. TCRdb reprocessed the 5' RACE reads with MiXCR, giving one entry per CDR3 protein. Among about 610,000 distinct CDR3 sequences listed, approximately 15% were seen once. The gene calls are TRBV7-8 and TRBJ2-7; TRBD1 matches 9 bases. This TCR was recovered from an adult woman who had mild COVID-19 (a few samples of this study predate the infection). Cell type and time point are not known. Sequencing input: PBMCs or a T cell subset sorted from them (not recorded which). CDR3 DNA sequence: TGTGCCAGCAGCTTAGCGGACAGGGGAGTAAACGAGCAGTACTTC. Translating gives CASSLADRGVNEQYF.